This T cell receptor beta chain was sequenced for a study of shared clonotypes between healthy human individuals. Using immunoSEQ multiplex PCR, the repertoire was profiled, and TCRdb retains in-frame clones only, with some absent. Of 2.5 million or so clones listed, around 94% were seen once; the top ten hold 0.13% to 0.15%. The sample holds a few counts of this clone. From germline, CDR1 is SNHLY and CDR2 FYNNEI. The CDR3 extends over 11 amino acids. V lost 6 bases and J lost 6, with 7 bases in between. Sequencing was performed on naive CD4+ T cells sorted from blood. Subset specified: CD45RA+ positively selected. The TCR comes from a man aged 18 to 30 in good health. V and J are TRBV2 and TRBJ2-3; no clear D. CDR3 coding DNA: TGTGCCAGCAGGGTCCCCGATACGCAGTATTTT. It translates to CASRVPDTQYF.